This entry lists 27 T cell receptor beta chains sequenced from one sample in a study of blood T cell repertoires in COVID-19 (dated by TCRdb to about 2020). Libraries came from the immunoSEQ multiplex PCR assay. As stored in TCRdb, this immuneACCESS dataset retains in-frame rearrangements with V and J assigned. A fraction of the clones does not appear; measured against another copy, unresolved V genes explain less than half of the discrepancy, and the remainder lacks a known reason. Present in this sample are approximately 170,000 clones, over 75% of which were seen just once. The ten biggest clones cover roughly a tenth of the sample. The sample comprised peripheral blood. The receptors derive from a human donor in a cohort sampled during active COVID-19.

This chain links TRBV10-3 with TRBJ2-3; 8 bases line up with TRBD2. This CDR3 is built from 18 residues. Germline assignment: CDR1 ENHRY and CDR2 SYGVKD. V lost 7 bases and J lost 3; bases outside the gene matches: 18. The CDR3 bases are TGTGCCATCACTGCCAACCCCCCTTCCGGCGGGAGGACAGATACGCAGTATTTT. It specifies CAITANPPSGGRTDTQYF.

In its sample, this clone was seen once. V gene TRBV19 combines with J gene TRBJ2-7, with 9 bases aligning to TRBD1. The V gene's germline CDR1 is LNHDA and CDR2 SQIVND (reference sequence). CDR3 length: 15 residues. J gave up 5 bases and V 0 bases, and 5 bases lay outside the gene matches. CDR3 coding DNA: TGTGCCAGTAGTATAGATGGGACAGGGAGAAACGAGCAGTACTTC. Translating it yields CASSIDGTGRNEQYF.

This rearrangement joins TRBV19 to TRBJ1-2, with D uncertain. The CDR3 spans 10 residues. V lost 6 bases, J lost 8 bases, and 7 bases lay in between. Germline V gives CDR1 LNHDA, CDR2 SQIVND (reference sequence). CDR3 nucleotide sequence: TGTGCCAGTAGGAGGGCAGGCTACACCTTC. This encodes CASRRAGYTF.

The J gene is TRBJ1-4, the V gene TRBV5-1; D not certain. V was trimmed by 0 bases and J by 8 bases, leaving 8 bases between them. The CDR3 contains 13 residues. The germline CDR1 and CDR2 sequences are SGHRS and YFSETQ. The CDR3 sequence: CASSLERGEKLFF. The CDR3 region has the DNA TGCGCCAGCAGCTTGGAGCGAGGGGAAAAACTGTTTTTT.

CDR3 in DNA: TGCGCCAGCAGCCAAGGACGGACTCGCGGTGAGCAGTTCTTC. This encodes CASSQGRTRGEQFF. V is TRBV4-3 and J is TRBJ2-1; possibly TRBD2 for D (5 bases). The germline V and J ends were trimmed by 1 base and 9 bases, with 13 bases remaining between them. The CDR3 runs to 14 residues. The germline gives CDR1 LGHNA, CDR2 YSLEER.

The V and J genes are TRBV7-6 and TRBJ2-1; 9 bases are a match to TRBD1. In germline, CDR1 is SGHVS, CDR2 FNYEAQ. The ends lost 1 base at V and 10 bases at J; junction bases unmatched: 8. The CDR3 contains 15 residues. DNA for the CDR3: TGTGCCAGCAGCTTAGAACAGGGGGCGATACAAGAGCAGTTCTTC. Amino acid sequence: CASSLEQGAIQEQFF.

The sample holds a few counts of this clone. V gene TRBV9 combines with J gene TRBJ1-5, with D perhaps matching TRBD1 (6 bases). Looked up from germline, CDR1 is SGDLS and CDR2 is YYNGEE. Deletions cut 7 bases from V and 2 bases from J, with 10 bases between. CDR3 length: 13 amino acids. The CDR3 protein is CASGRQGNQPQHF. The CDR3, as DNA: TGTGCCAGCGGGAGACAGGGCAATCAGCCCCAGCATTTT. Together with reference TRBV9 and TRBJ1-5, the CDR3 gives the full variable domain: DSGVTQTPKHLITATGQRVTLRCSPRSGDLSVYWYQQSLDQGLQFLIQYYNGEERAKGNILERFSAQQFPDLHSELNLSSLELGDSALYFCASGRQGNQPQHFGDGTRLSIL.

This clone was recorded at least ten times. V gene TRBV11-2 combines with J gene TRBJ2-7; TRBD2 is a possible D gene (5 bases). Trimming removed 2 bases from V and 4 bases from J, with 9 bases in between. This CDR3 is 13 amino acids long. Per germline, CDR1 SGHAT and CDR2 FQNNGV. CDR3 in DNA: TGTGCCAGCAGCTTATGTCGAGGGTACGAGCAGTACTTC. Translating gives CASSLCRGYEQYF.

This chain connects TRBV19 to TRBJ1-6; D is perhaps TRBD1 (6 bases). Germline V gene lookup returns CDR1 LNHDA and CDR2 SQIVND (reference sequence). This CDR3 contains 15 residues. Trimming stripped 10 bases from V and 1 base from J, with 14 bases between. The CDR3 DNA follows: TGTGCCACCCGACCCGGGACATCCTATAATTCACCCCTCCACTTT. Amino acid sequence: CATRPGTSYNSPLHF.

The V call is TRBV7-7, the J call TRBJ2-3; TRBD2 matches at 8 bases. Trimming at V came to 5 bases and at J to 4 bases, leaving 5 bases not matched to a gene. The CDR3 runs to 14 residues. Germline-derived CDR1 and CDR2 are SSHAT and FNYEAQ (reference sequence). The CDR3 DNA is TGTGCCAGCAGCCTCGGACTAGCTTCAGATACGCAGTATTTT. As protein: CASSLGLASDTQYF.

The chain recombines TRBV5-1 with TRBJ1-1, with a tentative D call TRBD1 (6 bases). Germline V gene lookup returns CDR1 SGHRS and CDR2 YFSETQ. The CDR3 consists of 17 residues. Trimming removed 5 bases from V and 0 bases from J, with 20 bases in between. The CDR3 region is CASRAGTTAAMNTEAFF. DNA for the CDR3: TGCGCCAGCAGGGCCGGGACAACCGCAGCCATGAACACTGAAGCTTTCTTT. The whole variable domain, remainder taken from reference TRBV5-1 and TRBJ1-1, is KAGVTQTPRYLIKTRGQQVTLSCSPISGHRSVSWYQQTPGQGLQFLFEYFSETQRNKGNFPGRFSGRQFSNSRSEMNVSTLELGDSALYLCASRAGTTAAMNTEAFFGQGTRLTVV.

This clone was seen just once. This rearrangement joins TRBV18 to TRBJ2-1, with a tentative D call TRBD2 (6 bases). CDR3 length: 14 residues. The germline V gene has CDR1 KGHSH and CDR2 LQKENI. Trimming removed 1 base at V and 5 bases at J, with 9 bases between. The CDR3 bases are TGTGCCAGCTCACCACTTTGGGGGGACAATGAGCAGTTCTTC. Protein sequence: CASSPLWGDNEQFF.

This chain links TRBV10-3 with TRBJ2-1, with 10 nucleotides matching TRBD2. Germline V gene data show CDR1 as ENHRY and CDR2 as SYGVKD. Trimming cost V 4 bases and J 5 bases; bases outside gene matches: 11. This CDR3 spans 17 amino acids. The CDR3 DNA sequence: TGTGCCATCAGTGTCCACACTAGCGGGGTGCGTGACAATGAGCAGTTCTTC. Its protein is CAISVHTSGVRDNEQFF.

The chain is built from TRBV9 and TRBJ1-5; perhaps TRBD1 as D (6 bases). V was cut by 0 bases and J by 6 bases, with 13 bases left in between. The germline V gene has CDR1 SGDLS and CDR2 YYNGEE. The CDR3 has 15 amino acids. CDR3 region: CASSVGVGAGQPQHF. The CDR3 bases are TGTGCCAGCAGCGTAGGAGTGGGGGCAGGTCAGCCCCAGCATTTT.

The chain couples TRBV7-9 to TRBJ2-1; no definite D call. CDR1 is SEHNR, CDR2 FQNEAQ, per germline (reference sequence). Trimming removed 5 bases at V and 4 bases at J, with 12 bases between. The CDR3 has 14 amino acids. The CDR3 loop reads CASSHTVQYNEQFF. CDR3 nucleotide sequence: TGTGCCAGCAGCCACACAGTACAGTACAATGAGCAGTTCTTC.

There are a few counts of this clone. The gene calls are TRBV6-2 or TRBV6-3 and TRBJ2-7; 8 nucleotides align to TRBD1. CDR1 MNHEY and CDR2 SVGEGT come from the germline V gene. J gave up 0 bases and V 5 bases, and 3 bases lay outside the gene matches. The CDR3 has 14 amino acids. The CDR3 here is CASSRTGSSYEQYF. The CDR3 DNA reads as TGTGCCAGCAGTCGGACAGGGAGCTCCTACGAGCAGTACTTC.

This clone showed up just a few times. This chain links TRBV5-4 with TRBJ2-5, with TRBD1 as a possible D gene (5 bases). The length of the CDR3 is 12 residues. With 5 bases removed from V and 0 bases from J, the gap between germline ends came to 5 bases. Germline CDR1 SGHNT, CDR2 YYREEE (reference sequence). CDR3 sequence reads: CASRQDQETQYF. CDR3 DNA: TGTGCCAGCAGACAGGACCAAGAGACCCAGTACTTC.

CDR3 in amino acids: CASSYSGRGSTDTQYF. In DNA, the CDR3 is TGTGCCAGCAGTTACTCGGGGCGGGGAAGCACAGATACGCAGTATTTT. The chain employs TRBV6-5 and TRBJ2-3; a possible D gene is TRBD2 (6 bases). The germline V and J ends were trimmed by 0 bases and 0 bases, with 10 bases remaining between them. Per the germline V gene, CDR1 is MNHEY and CDR2 is SVGAGI. The CDR3 covers 16 residues.

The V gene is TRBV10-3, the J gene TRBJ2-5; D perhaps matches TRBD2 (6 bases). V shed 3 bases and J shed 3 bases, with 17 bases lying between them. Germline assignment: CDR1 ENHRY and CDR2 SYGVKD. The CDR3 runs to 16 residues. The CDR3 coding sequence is TGTGCCATCAGTGATCCGGGACTCCCCGGGAAAGAGACCCAGTACTTC. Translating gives CAISDPGLPGKETQYF.

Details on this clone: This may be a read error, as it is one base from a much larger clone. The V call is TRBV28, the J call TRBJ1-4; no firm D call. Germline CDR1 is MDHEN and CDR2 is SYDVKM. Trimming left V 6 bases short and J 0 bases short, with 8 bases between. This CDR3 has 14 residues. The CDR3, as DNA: TGTGCCAGCAGACTCCTAGCAACTAATGAAAAACTGTTTTTT. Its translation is CASRLLATNEKLFF. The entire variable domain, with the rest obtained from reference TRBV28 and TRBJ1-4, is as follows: DVKVTQSSRYLVKRTGEKVFLECVQDMDHENMFWYRQDPGLGLRLIYFSYDVKMKEKGDIPEGYSVSREKKERFSLILESASTNQTSMYLCASRLLATNEKLFFGSGTQLSVL.

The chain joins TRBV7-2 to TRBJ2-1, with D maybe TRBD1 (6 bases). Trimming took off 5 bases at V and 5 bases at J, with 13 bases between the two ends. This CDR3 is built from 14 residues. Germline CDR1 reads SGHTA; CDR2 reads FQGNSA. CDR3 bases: TGTGCCAGCAGCCCACACAGGGCTGACAATGAGCAGTTCTTC. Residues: CASSPHRADNEQFF.

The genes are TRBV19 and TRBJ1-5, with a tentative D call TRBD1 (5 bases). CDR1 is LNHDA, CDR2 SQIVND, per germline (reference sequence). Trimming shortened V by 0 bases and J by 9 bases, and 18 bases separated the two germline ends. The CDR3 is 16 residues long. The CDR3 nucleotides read TGTGCCAGTAGTATAGATCCGGACCCAGGACAAGGGCCCCAGCATTTT. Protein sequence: CASSIDPDPGQGPQHF.

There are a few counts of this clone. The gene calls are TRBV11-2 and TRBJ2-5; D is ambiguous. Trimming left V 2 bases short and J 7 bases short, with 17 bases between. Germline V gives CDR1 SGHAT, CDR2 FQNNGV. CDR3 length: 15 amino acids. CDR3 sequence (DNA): TGTGCCAGCAGCTTACCTGAAGGCTACCCGGGGACCCAGTACTTC. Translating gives CASSLPEGYPGTQYF.

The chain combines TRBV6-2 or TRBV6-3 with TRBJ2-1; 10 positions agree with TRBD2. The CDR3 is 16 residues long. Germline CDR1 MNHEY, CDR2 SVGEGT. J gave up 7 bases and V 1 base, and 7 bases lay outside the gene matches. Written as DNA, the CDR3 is TGTGCCAGCAGTTACTTTCCAGCGGGGGGGCCTAATGAGCAGTTCTTC. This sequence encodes CASSYFPAGGPNEQFF.

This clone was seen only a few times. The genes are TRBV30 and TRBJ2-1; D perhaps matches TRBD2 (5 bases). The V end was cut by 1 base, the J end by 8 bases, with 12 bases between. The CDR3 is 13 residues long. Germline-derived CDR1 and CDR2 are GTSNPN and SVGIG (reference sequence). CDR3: CAWSGVRADEQFF. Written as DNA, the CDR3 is TGTGCCTGGAGTGGGGTCAGAGCGGATGAGCAGTTCTTC. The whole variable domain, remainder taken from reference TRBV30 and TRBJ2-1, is SQTIHQWPATLVQPVGSPLSLECTVEGTSNPNLYWYRQAAGRGLQLLFYSVGIGQISSEVPQNLSASRPQDRQFILSSKKLLLSDSGFYLCAWSGVRADEQFFGPGTRLTVL.

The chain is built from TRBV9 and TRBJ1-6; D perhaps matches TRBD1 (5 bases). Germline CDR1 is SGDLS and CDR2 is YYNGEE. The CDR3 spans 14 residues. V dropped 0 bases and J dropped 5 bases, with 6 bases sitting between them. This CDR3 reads CASSVETDNSPLHF. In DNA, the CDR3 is TGTGCCAGCAGCGTAGAGACAGATAATTCACCCCTCCACTTT.

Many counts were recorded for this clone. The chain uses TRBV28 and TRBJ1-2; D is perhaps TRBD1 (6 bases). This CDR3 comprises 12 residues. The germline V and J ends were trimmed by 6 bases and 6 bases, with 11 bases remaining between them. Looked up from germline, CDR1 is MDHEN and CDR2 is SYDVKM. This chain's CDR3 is CASSSRTDGYTF. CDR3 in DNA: TGTGCCAGCAGCTCCCGGACAGATGGCTACACCTTC.